This is a list of T cell receptor beta chains from one sample in a study of cytomegalovirus exposure and HLA in healthy donors. Clones were sequenced by immunoSEQ multiplex PCR, and TCRdb holds only the in-frame ones, with some missing. The sample gives 100,000 to 150,000 clones, around 80% of which show up once; around 2% is in the top ten. Sequencing input: PBMCs. The receptors shown here come from a woman aged 50 to 60 in good health and CMV-seronegative. CDR3s include the opening cysteine and the closing phenylalanine or tryptophan. Each record gives: clone size, V gene, D gene, J gene, CDR3 DNA, CDR3 protein. A D gene is named only where the DNA matches it firmly. Rows may omit the clone size; those that give it use once, few, many or a size class.

>-|TRBV5-1|TRBD1|TRBJ1-1
TGCGCCAGCAGCGCGACAGGGGTGAGGACTGAAGCTTTCTTT
CASSATGVRTEAFF
>-|TRBV4-1|-|TRBJ1-5
TGCGCCAGCAGCCAAGGGGACTCCCCCCAGCCCCAGCATTTT
CASSQGDSPQPQHF
>-|TRBV18|TRBD1|TRBJ2-7
TGTGCCAGCTCACCCGCCGACAGGGGGTACGAGCAGTACTTC
CASSPADRGYEQYF
>-|TRBV6-4|TRBD2|TRBJ2-3
TGTGCCAGCAGTGAACTAGCGGGAGCCCCAGATACGCAGTATTTT
CASSELAGAPDTQYF
>-|TRBV5-4|TRBD2|TRBJ2-5
TGTGCCAGCAGCGCCCCACTAGCGGGAGGGCTTGTCCAAGAGACCCAGTACTTC
CASSAPLAGGLVQETQYF
>few|TRBV25-1|-|TRBJ2-7
TGTGCCAGCAGTGAGCACAGGGCCTTCGAGCAGTACTTC
CASSEHRAFEQYF
>-|TRBV5-8|TRBD1|TRBJ2-7
TGTGCCAGCAGCTACGGACCGGGACAGGGTTCCTACGAGCAGTACTTC
CASSYGPGQGSYEQYF
>-|TRBV6-1|TRBD2|TRBJ2-1
TGTGCCAGCAGTGAAAGGGGGCGGGCTAGCGGGAGGGGAGATGAGCAGTTCTTC
CASSERGRASGRGDEQFF
>-|TRBV4-2|TRBD2|TRBJ2-1
TGTGCCAGCAGCCAAGGCGGGACTAGCGAACAGGAGTTCTTC
CASSQGGTSEQEFF
>-|TRBV28|-|TRBJ2-2
TGTGCCAGCAGGGAGGATAACACCGGGGAGCTGTTTTTT
CASREDNTGELFF
>few|TRBV2|TRBD1|TRBJ1-1
TGTGCCAGCAGTGAAGCGGGACAGGGGGATAACACTGAAGCTTTCTTT
CASSEAGQGDNTEAFF
>-|TRBV28|TRBD1|TRBJ2-7
TGTGCCAGCAGTTTGGGACAGCCCTACGAGCAGTACTTC
CASSLGQPYEQYF
>-|TRBV4-2|-|TRBJ1-6
TGTGCCAGCAGCCGTTACCGGGACACCCATAATTCACCCCTCCACTTT
CASSRYRDTHNSPLHF
>-|TRBV6-5|TRBD1|TRBJ1-5
TGTGCCAGCAAACCGGGACTCTCAGGGGGACAGCCCCAGCATTTT
CASKPGLSGGQPQHF
>-|TRBV30|-|TRBJ2-6
TGTGCCAGAGGGACTTTCAGCTCTGGGGCCAACGTCCTGACTTTC
CARGTFSSGANVLTF
>-|TRBV29-1|-|TRBJ2-1
TGCAGCGTTCAAGTCGGGAGTGGGCCCCAATATAATGAGCAGTTCTTC
CSVQVGSGPQYNEQFF
>-|TRBV4-3|TRBD2|TRBJ2-1
TGCGCCAGCAGCCAAGAAGGGACTAGCGGGACCCACAATGGGCAGTTCTTC
CASSQEGTSGTHNGQFF
>-|TRBV9|TRBD2|TRBJ2-1
TGTGCCAGCAGCGTAGAACTAGCGGTCTCCTACAATGAGCAGTTCTTC
CASSVELAVSYNEQFF
>-|TRBV30|-|TRBJ2-1
TGTGCCTACACCCTCGGGACTGGAAATTTCGATGAGCAGTTCTTC
CAYTLGTGNFDEQFF
>-|TRBV5-1|TRBD1|TRBJ1-4
TGCGCCAGCAGGAGAACAGGGGGCGGGGAAGAAAAACTGTTTTTT
CASRRTGGGEEKLFF
>few|TRBV6-1|-|TRBJ2-1
TGTGCCAGCAGTGGCGGACAGACCTACAATGAGCAGTTCTTC
CASSGGQTYNEQFF
>few|TRBV6-5|-|TRBJ1-1
TGTGCCAGCAGTTACTCGAAGCGACTTGAAGCTTTCTTT
CASSYSKRLEAFF
>-|TRBV4-1|TRBD1|TRBJ1-1
TGCGCCAGCAGCCAAACGGAGGGACAGGGCGTGACTGAAGCTTTCTTT
CASSQTEGQGVTEAFF
>-|TRBV7-2|-|TRBJ1-1
TGTGCCAGCAGCGTGCGGACTGAAGCTTTCTTT
CASSVRTEAFF
>-|TRBV2|-|TRBJ2-1
TGTGCCAGCAGTGAACTCGGGGGTAATGAGCAGTTCTTC
CASSELGGNEQFF
>-|TRBV6-4|-|TRBJ2-3
TGTGCCAGCAGGGGGGGACTCACAGATACGCAGTATTTT
CASRGGLTDTQYF
>-|TRBV10-3|TRBD2|TRBJ2-2
TGTGCCATCAGTGGCTGGACTAGCGGGAGTTCCAACTCGAACACCGGGGAGCTGTTTTTT
CAISGWTSGSSNSNTGELFF
>-|TRBV27|TRBD2|TRBJ2-2
TGTGCCAGCAGTTCCCCCCTCACAAGGCGGGAGGTGGGGGAGCTGTTTTTT
CASSSPLTRREVGELFF
>-|TRBV5-1|TRBD2|TRBJ2-3
TGCGCCAGCAGCTCGGGACTAGCGGGTGGGTACACAGATACGCAGTATTTT
CASSSGLAGGYTDTQYF
>-|TRBV6-1|-|TRBJ1-5
TGTGCCAGCAGTATGACAGGTGTTTCTCCGTCAGGGCATTTT
CASSMTGVSPSGHF
>-|TRBV11-3|-|TRBJ2-2
TGTGCCAGCAACAACAGGGGGGGAACCGGGGAGCTGTTTTTT
CASNNRGGTGELFF
>-|TRBV19|TRBD1|TRBJ1-5
TGTGCCAGTACCATAACAGGGGCCTCTCAGCCCCAGCATTTT
CASTITGASQPQHF
>few|TRBV4-3|TRBD1|TRBJ1-1
TGCGCCAGCAGCCAAGCCGGGACAGGGGAAGCTTTCTTT
CASSQAGTGEAFF
>-|TRBV2|TRBD2|TRBJ2-7
TGTGCCAGCAGTGAGGCTAGCGGGAGCTACGAGCAGTACTTC
CASSEASGSYEQYF
>-|TRBV11-2|TRBD2|TRBJ2-1
TGTGCCAGCAGCTGGGGAGGGCCGGGCAATGAGCAGTTCTTC
CASSWGGPGNEQFF
>-|TRBV6-1|-|TRBJ1-5
TGTGCCAGCAGTGAAGGGGCGAGCCGCAATCAGCCCCAGCATTTT
CASSEGASRNQPQHF
>few|TRBV5-1|TRBD1|TRBJ2-5
TGCGCCAGCAGCCCCCTCGCCTGGGACAGGGGGGAGACCCAGTACTTC
CASSPLAWDRGETQYF
>few|TRBV6-6|-|TRBJ2-2
TGTGCCAGCAGAAGACTGGACACCGGGGAGCTGTTTTTT
CASRRLDTGELFF
>-|TRBV28|-|TRBJ2-2
TGTGCCAGCAGTTTACCCCTGGGCCCAGAAGGGGAGCTGTTTTTT
CASSLPLGPEGELFF
>-|TRBV30|-|TRBJ1-2
TGTGCCTGGAGTGGGGCAGGGGATAGACGGGGTTATGGCTACACCTTC
CAWSGAGDRRGYGYTF
>-|TRBV6-5|-|TRBJ1-2
TGTGCCAGCAGTTACTCGGGAGGGGAGTGGGGCTACACCTTC
CASSYSGGEWGYTF
>-|TRBV7-8|TRBD1|TRBJ2-7
TGTGCCAGCAGCCAGGGGGGACAGGGCTCCTACGAGCAGTACTTC
CASSQGGQGSYEQYF
>-|TRBV5-6|-|TRBJ1-2
TGTGCCAGCAGCTTGGAAAGGGGCAGTATGTCATCTGACACCTTC
CASSLERGSMSSDTF
>-|TRBV9|TRBD2|TRBJ2-3
TGTGCCAGCAGCCCGCACGTGACTAGCGGACGTACAGATACGCAGTATTTT
CASSPHVTSGRTDTQYF
>-|TRBV6-6|-|TRBJ1-1
TGTGCCGCGGCGTCAAACATGAACACTGAAGCTTTCTTT
CAAASNMNTEAFF
>-|TRBV12-5|-|TRBJ1-5
TGTGCTAGTGGTTTGCCCCTAGCCGATCAGCCCCAGAATTTT
CASGLPLADQPQNF
>-|TRBV27|-|TRBJ1-1
TGTGCCAGCAAGGACACGTACACTGAAGCTTTCTTT
CASKDTYTEAFF
>-|TRBV25-1|-|TRBJ1-4
TGTGCCAGCAGTGAGCCTGCGGGGACCAATGAAAAACTGTTTTTT
CASSEPAGTNEKLFF
>-|TRBV7-9|TRBD1|TRBJ2-3
TGTGCCAGCAGCCGACAGGGGTCGGCAGATACGCAGTATTTT
CASSRQGSADTQYF
>-|TRBV9|-|TRBJ2-2
TGTGCCAGCAGCGTAGGAATGAAGGGGCTAAGGACCGGGGAGCTGTTTTTT
CASSVGMKGLRTGELFF
>-|TRBV6-5|-|TRBJ1-2
TGTGCCAGCAGCTACGAACAGCTCTATGGCTACACCTTC
CASSYEQLYGYTF
>-|TRBV18|-|TRBJ2-2
TGTGCCAGCTCACCACTCGCTGGCGGATACACCGGGGAGCTGTTTTTT
CASSPLAGGYTGELFF
>few|TRBV28|TRBD2|TRBJ2-7
TGTGCCAGCAGTGTCCGTCAGGCTAGCGGGCGGTACGAGCAGTACTTC
CASSVRQASGRYEQYF